The T cell receptor (beta chain) described here comes from a study of early T cells in non-severe SARS-CoV-2 infection listed by TCRdb under 2021. Notes on the research overall: TCR sequencing used bulk RNA from unsorted whole blood, so alpha and beta chains could not be paired. Study-wide conclusions, independent of this receptor: VDJdb matching was skewed toward anti-spike CD8 responses, so virus-specific expansions were likely underestimated and private and CD4 specificities were missed.

The germline V gene gives CDR1 as SGHTA and CDR2 as FQGNSA. The CDR3 goes from the cysteine to the phenylalanine over 12 residues. Of the read, only the CDR3 DNA is kept; its 36 bases are in frame from base 1. V is shortened by 2 bases, J by 2 bases, and the region joining them spans 4 bases. Turning to this clonotype: Its antigen specificity is not known. No per-base quality is available; no much larger clone lies one base away.

Set within a cohort of healthcare workers in London, UK, this nested case-control study involved weekly PCR testing of nasopharyngeal swabs along with blood sampling. Between 23 and 31 March 2020, the week of the UK lockdown, healthcare workers were enrolled and then followed up weekly for as long as 16 weeks. Library preparation employed 5' RACE. For sequencing, a NextSeq 500 was employed. To correct for sequencing error and PCR bias, the TCR library protocol tagged individual cDNA molecules with unique molecular identifiers. Both TCR alpha and beta chains were sequenced, and tight co-correlation was observed between alpha and beta sequence abundances in each sample. Per the authors' processing: Decombinator V4 was used to annotate TCR sequences for V gene, J gene and CDR3. TCRs were defined as expanded if a significant change between any two time points was detected under a Poisson model with p below 0.0001. TCR abundances were normalised to the total number of TCRs sequenced in each sample and reported as counts per million. MAIT TCRs were defined by TRAV1-2 paired with TRAJ12, TRAJ20 or TRAJ33, and iNKT TCRs by TRAV10 paired with TRAJ18. A search of VDJdb, accessed on 1 November 2021, was run for TCRs annotated to CMV, EBV and SARS-CoV-2, with TCRs annotated for multiple antigens excluded. TCRdb reprocessed the public reads (quality trimming at Q25 with fastp, clone calling with MiXCR) and kept in-frame beta chains. Duplicate CDR3 protein sequences are folded into a single record with the most common DNA and genes. The authors' filters were not applied to this entry. The sample table records tens of thousands of distinct CDR3 sequences; around 12% of these occur just once. In total, the top ten clones hold 4% to 5.5% of the sample.

The sample comprised whole blood. The clonotype originates from an adult who was a healthcare worker with PCR-confirmed SARS-CoV-2 infection or an uninfected control (not recorded which). The chain employs TRBV7-2 and TRBJ2-7, with the D segment identity uncertain. The bases read TGTGCCAGCAGCTTATCCCCCTACGAGCAGTACTTC. This translates into CASSLSPYEQYF.